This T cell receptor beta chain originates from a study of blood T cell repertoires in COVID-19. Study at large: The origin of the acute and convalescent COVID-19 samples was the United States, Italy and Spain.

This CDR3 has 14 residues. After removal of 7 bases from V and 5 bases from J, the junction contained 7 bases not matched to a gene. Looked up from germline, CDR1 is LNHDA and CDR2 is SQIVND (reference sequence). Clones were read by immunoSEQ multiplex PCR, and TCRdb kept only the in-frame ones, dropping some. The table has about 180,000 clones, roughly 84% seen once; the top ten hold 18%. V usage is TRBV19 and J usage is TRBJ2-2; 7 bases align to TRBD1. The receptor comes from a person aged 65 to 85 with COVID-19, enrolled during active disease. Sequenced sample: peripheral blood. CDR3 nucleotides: TGTGCCAGTACCACCCAACAGGGGACCGGGGAGCTGTTTTTT. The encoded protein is CASTTQQGTGELFF. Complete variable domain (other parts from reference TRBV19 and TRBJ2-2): DGGITQSPKYLFRKEGQNVTLSCEQNLNHDAMYWYRQDPGQGLRLIYYSQIVNDFQKGDIAEGYSVSREKKESFPLTVTSAQKNPTAFYLCASTTQQGTGELFFGEGSRLTVL.